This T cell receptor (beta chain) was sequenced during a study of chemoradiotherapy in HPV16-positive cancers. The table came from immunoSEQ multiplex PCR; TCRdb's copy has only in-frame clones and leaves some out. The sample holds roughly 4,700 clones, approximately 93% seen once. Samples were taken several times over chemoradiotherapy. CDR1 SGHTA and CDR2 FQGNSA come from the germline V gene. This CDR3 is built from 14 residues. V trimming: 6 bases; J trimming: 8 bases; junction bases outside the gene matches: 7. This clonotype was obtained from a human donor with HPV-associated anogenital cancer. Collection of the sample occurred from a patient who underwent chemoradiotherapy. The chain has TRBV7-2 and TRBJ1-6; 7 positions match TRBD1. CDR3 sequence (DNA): TGTGCCAGCAGGTCGGGACAGCGTTATTCACCCCTCCACTTT. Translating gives CASRSGQRYSPLHF.